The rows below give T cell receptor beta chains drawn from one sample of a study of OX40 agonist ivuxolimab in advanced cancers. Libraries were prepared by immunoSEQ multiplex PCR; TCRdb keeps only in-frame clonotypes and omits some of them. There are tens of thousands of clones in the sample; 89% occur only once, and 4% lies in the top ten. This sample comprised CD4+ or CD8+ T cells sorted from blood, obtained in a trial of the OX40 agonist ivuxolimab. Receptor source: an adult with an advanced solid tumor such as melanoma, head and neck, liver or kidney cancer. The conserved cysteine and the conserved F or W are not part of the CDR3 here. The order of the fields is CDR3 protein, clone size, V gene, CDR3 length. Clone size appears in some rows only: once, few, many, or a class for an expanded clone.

cdr3_aa: ASKDPQSPLH; clone_size: -; v_call: TRBV2; cdr3_length: 10
cdr3_aa: ASSLSGMNTEAF; clone_size: -; v_call: TRBV5-1; cdr3_length: 12
cdr3_aa: ASGLGTGKGYT; clone_size: -; v_call: TRBV12-5; cdr3_length: 11
cdr3_aa: SVDRGNTGELF; clone_size: -; v_call: TRBV29-1; cdr3_length: 11
cdr3_aa: AWSRAGGRQETQY; clone_size: -; v_call: TRBV30; cdr3_length: 13
cdr3_aa: ASSLYDMNTEAF; clone_size: -; v_call: TRBV5-1; cdr3_length: 12
cdr3_aa: AALPGQGVEAF; clone_size: -; v_call: TRBV28; cdr3_length: 11
cdr3_aa: ASSHRAEAF; clone_size: once; v_call: TRBV6-5; cdr3_length: 9
cdr3_aa: ASSSRQNSGNTIY; clone_size: -; v_call: TRBV6-5; cdr3_length: 13
cdr3_aa: ASIWDRGEAF; clone_size: -; v_call: TRBV6-1; cdr3_length: 10
cdr3_aa: ASSSRGDTQY; clone_size: -; v_call: TRBV7-2; cdr3_length: 10
cdr3_aa: AASNLLAVTGELF; clone_size: -; v_call: TRBV19; cdr3_length: 13
cdr3_aa: ASTRTGTVNIQY; clone_size: few; v_call: TRBV19; cdr3_length: 12